This TCR beta chain stems from a study of blood T cell repertoires in COVID-19 (dated by TCRdb to between 2020 and 2021). Background for the entire study: Collaborator samples came from the United States, Italy and Spain and covered acute and convalescent phases of COVID-19. The prospective study material was composed of cDNA or gDNA derived from T cells, B-cell-depleted T cells, or PBMCs. The dataset comprised deeply sampled blood TCRbeta repertoires from subjects exposed to, actively infected with, or recovered from COVID-19. The repertoires were made available in a free public database intended to serve as a resource for research on the immune response to SARS-CoV-2. Samples came from the ongoing ImmuneRACE study (first 160 participants) plus 1,254 subjects from 6 global collaborators. A de-identified subject ID, COVID-19 status, age in years and sex were almost always included in the sample metadata. Where available, HLA class I and class II types were obtained from metadata supplied by the sample provider rather than from assay-based typing.

From V the trimming removes 0 bases and from J it removes 5 bases, while the gene matches leave 6 bases of the junction unaccounted for. Per the germline V gene, SGHAT is the CDR1 and FQNNGV is the CDR2. The CDR3 spans 15 residues, from the cysteine through the phenylalanine. Kept here is only the CDR3 DNA, which spans 45 bases and is read in frame from base 1. The immunoSEQ Assay, a bias-controlled multiplex PCR, was used to amplify TCRbeta CDR3 regions from genomic DNA. As for the authors' bioinformatics: Nucleated cell counts per sample were estimated from amplification of reference gene primers within the assay. To quantify the absolute abundance of each unique TCRbeta CDR3 rearrangement, sequence reads were collapsed and filtered. For each sample, productive Simpson clonality was calculated as the square root of Simpson's diversity index over productive rearrangements. The source is immuneACCESS, and TCRdb retained only in-frame sequences with V and J called. Part of the clones is not carried over; for the studies checked, unresolved V genes explain less than half of this, and the remainder is unexplained. V, J and clone size were drawn from that table, and D and trimming were deduced from the DNA. This sample lists hundreds of thousands of clones; around 89% were detected once. Clones ranked in the top ten supply around a tenth of the sample.

General findings and caveats noted by the study authors: The amount of clinical and demographic metadata varied by source and participant and was provided uncurated.

Participants in the prospective study were enrolled through a virtual design, were aged roughly 18 to 90 years, and lived in fewer than 30 United States geographic areas. In the prospective study, participants were assigned to cohorts based on the clinical history participants reported in a screening survey and a study questionnaire. For ImmuneRACE Cohort 3, a participant was defined as recovered based on two consecutive negative NP/OP PCR tests, clearance by a healthcare professional, or resolution of symptoms. Mobile phlebotomists in the prospective study collected whole blood, serum and a nasopharyngeal or oropharyngeal swab from every participant. Participants in the prospective study had the option to provide additional blood draws and questionnaires over an approximately two-month period. Prospective study blood samples were shipped either frozen or at room temperature before DNA extraction.

Details on this clone: Its antigen is still unknown. Per-base quality was not reported, and no clone a single base away is much larger than it.

The TCR sequence derives from a woman aged 40 to 55 who had recovered from COVID-19. Sequenced material: PBMCs or T cells enriched from blood (not recorded which). The V gene is TRBV11-2 and the J gene is TRBJ1-1; 7 of the junction bases match TRBD1. The DNA sequence is TGTGCCAGCAGCTTAGATCCGACAGGGACGACTGAAGCTTTCTTT. This encodes CASSLDPTGTTEAFF.